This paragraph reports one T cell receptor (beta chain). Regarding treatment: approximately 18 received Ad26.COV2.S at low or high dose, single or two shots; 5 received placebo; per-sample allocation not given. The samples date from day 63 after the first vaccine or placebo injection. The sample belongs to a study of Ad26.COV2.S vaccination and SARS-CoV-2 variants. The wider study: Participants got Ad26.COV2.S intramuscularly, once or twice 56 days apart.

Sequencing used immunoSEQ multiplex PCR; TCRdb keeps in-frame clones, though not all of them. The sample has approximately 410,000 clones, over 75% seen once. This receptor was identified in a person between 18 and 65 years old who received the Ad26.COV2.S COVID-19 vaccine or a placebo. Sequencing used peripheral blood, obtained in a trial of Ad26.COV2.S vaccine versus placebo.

CDR3 protein: CASSPLARNTEAFF. The DNA of the CDR3 is TGTGCCAGCTCACCACTAGCACGGAACACTGAAGCTTTCTTT. The chain carries TRBV18 and TRBJ1-1, with D hard to call. Looked up from germline, CDR1 is KGHSH and CDR2 is LQKENI. CDR3 size: 14 residues. V lost 1 base, J lost 1 base, and 7 bases lay in between.